These 32 T cell receptor beta chains came from one sample sequenced in a study of regulatory T cells in long-lasting Graves disease (dated by TCRdb to the early 2020s). Per the publication, the time point label means: newly diagnosed GD, antithyroid drugs for less than 3 months. For both TCR sequencing and RNA sequencing, RNA was extracted from PBMCs using TRIzol. The library was obtained by multiplex PCR. TCRdb shows the sequencer as Illumina HiSeq 4000. iRepertoire HTBI primers and Arm-PCR amplification of CDR3 regions were used to construct TCR beta libraries. TCRdb ran its own pipeline on the public reads, namely fastp trimming at Q25 and MiXCR clone calling, and kept in-frame beta chains. Every distinct CDR3 protein forms one entry, paired with its most common genes and DNA. This sample lists hundreds of thousands of distinct CDR3 sequences; approximately 15% were detected once. Clones ranked in the top ten supply 15% to 20% of the sample.

The same data also contributed to another study, on T cells in Graves' hyperthyroidism and ophthalmopathy.

This material consisted of peripheral blood mononuclear cells (PBMCs), taken at new diagnosis, from a patient treated with antithyroid drugs. The receptors were sampled from a woman in her twenties or thirties with Graves disease. Donor details come from another sample of the same person, matched by shared clones.

Worth noting for this clonotype: This may be a read error, as it is one base from a much larger clone. The conserved closing phenylalanine or tryptophan is absent in this CDR3, likely reflecting a read error. V and J are TRBV7-9 and TRBJ1-4; tentatively, D is TRBD1 (5 bases). Germline CDR1 reads SEHNR; CDR2 reads FQNEAQ (reference sequence). The V gene lost 1 base and the J gene lost 6 bases, with 12 bases spanning the gap. The CDR3 spans 15 residues. CDR3 DNA: TGTGCCAGCAGCTTAGAAGGACTGGGGGATGAAAAACTGTTTTCT. It yields the protein CASSLEGLGDEKLFS.

This clonotype came up many times. The chain combines TRBV12-3 or TRBV12-4 with TRBJ1-5, with 9 bases that match TRBD1. This CDR3 is built from 14 residues. Losses at the gene ends were 3 bases for V and 5 bases for J; bases not matched to a gene: 2. CDR3 loop: CASSFDRGDQPQHF. CDR3 DNA sequence: TGTGCCAGCAGTTTTGACAGGGGGGATCAGCCCCAGCATTTT.

This clonotype was seen a single time. Since a far larger clone is one base different, this is likely a read error. The DNA of the CDR3 is TGTGCCAGCAGCACCTTACTCGGGACAGGGGACACTGAAGCTTTCTTT. Its translation is CASSTLLGTGDTEAFF. The chain uses TRBV28 and TRBJ1-1, with 10 bases fitting TRBD1. CDR3 length: 16 residues. J was trimmed by 3 bases and V by 6 bases; bases with no gene match: 10. Germline V gene sequence: CDR1 MDHEN, CDR2 SYDVKM.

In this sample, this clonotype turned up a few times. The V and J genes are TRBV12-3 or TRBV12-4 and TRBJ2-2; 8 nucleotides agree with TRBD1. This CDR3 has 14 residues. The ends lost 5 bases at V and 8 bases at J; junction bases unmatched: 7. CDR3 residues: CASSPQGARGELFF. The CDR3 DNA reads as TGTGCCAGCAGTCCCCAGGGGGCGCGGGGGGAGCTGTTTTTT.

V usage is TRBV18 and J usage is TRBJ1-1; the D gene is possibly TRBD1 (6 bases). This CDR3 contains 16 residues. Germline V lookup: CDR1 KGHSH, CDR2 LQKENI. V shed 8 bases and J shed 0 bases, with 19 bases lying between them. CDR3 region: CASTGQGISMNTEAFF. As DNA, the CDR3 is TGTGCCAGCACAGGGCAGGGGATATCCATGAACACTGAAGCTTTCTTT.

This clonotype was seen a few times. The genes are TRBV3-1 and TRBJ2-4; perhaps TRBD2 as D (6 bases). V gave up 1 base and J gave up 3 bases, with 13 bases separating them. Germline CDR1 reads LGHDT; CDR2 reads YNNKEL (reference sequence). The CDR3 sequence is 16 residues long. The CDR3 loop reads CASSQGSGDVKNIQYF. The CDR3 DNA reads TGTGCCAGCAGCCAAGGTTCGGGGGACGTCAAAAACATTCAGTACTTC. Complete variable domain (other parts from reference TRBV3-1 and TRBJ2-4): DTAVSQTPKYLVTQMGNDKSIKCEQNLGHDTMYWYKQDSKKFLKIMFSYNNKELIINETVPNRFSPKSPDKAHLNLHINSLELGDSAVYFCASSQGSGDVKNIQYFGAGTRLSVL.

This clonotype was seen only a few times. This chain uses TRBV5-1 with TRBJ1-2; 9 nucleotides match TRBD1. Germline CDR1 SGHRS, CDR2 YFSETQ. V lost 6 bases, J lost 5 bases, and 14 bases stayed unmatched. The CDR3 has 16 amino acids. The CDR3 spells CASTLDGTGINYGYTF. Here the CDR3 DNA reads TGCGCCAGCACGCTTGATGGGACAGGGATAAATTATGGCTACACCTTC.

The V call is TRBV11-2, the J call TRBJ2-3; 8 bases match TRBD2. The CDR3 is 17 amino acids. Germline V gene sequence: CDR1 SGHAT, CDR2 FQNNGV. Trimming at V came to 1 base and at J to 4 bases, leaving 10 bases not matched to a gene. As DNA, the CDR3 is TGTGCCAGCAGCTTAGTCGGTACGGCGGGAGGTGCAGATACGCAGTATTTT. It codes for CASSLVGTAGGADTQYF. The complete variable domain, with remaining parts taken from reference TRBV11-2 and TRBJ2-3, reads EAGVAQSPRYKIIEKRQSVAFWCNPISGHATLYWYQQILGQGPKLLIQFQNNGVVDDSQLPKDRFSAERLKGVDSTLKIQPAKLEDSAVYLCASSLVGTAGGADTQYFGPGTRLTVL.

V and J are TRBV28 and TRBJ2-7; perhaps TRBD2 as D (5 bases). Germline V gene lookup returns CDR1 MDHEN and CDR2 SYDVKM. CDR3 length: 16 residues. V lost 6 bases and J 0 bases, leaving 18 bases between the germline ends. The CDR3 protein is CASSTTGVVSSYEQYF. For the CDR3, the DNA is TGTGCCAGCAGCACGACCGGGGTAGTCAGCTCCTACGAGCAGTACTTC.

This clonotype was seen a handful of times. The chain joins TRBV13 to TRBJ1-1; possible D gene TRBD1, 6 bases. V was trimmed by 5 bases and J by 0 bases, leaving 13 bases between them. This CDR3 is 15 amino acids long. Germline V lookup: CDR1 PRHDT, CDR2 FYEKMQ (reference sequence). CDR3 region: CASSPVGGLNTEAFF. CDR3 bases: TGTGCCAGCAGCCCCGTAGGGGGGCTGAACACTGAAGCTTTCTTT.

The chain couples TRBV11-3 to TRBJ2-3, with 11 bases aligning to TRBD1. Matching the DNA end better, TRBJ2-5 makes the J call doubtful. Germline V lookup: CDR1 SGHNT, CDR2 YENEEA. The CDR3 spans 16 residues. CDR3 DNA: TGTGCCAGCAGCTCCCGGACAGGGGGCGCCTCAGAGACCCAGTACTTC. Translating gives CASSSRTGGASETQYF.

This clonotype came up many times. The rearrangement uses TRBV11-2 and TRBJ2-7, with TRBD1 matching over 8 bases. J was trimmed by 3 bases and V by 4 bases; bases with no gene match: 2. The V gene's germline CDR1 is SGHAT and CDR2 FQNNGV. This CDR3 region has 13 residues. The CDR3 nucleotides read TGTGCCAGCAGCTCGGGACAGGTCTACGAGCAGTACTTC. This codes for CASSSGQVYEQYF. Full variable domain (remainder filled in from reference TRBV11-2 and TRBJ2-7): EAGVAQSPRYKIIEKRQSVAFWCNPISGHATLYWYQQILGQGPKLLIQFQNNGVVDDSQLPKDRFSAERLKGVDSTLKIQPAKLEDSAVYLCASSSGQVYEQYFGPGTRLTVT.

This clonotype was counted a few times. The DNA of the CDR3 is TGCAGTGCAACGGACTGGACAAACAATGAGCAGTTCTTC. Translated, it gives CSATDWTNNEQFF. The chain combines TRBV20-1 with TRBJ2-1, with D perhaps being TRBD1 or TRBD2 (5 bases each). The CDR3 loop spans 13 amino acids. Germline V gene sequence: CDR1 DFQATT, CDR2 SNEGSKA (reference sequence). Trimming shortened V by 6 bases and J by 5 bases, and 14 bases separated the two germline ends.

Ten or more counts support this clonotype. This chain links TRBV20-1 with TRBJ2-1; D unresolved. Between the trimmed V and J ends, which lost 5 bases and 9 bases, there was a span of 11 bases. There are 11 residues in the CDR3. The germline V gene encodes CDR1 DFQATT and CDR2 SNEGSKA (reference sequence). The CDR3, as DNA: TGCAGTGCTCCGTCCGAACGTGAGCAGTTCTTC. Translation gives CSAPSEREQFF.

This clonotype was seen ten or more times. V usage is TRBV27 and J usage is TRBJ1-2, with TRBD1 identical over 9 bases. The CDR3 totals 14 residues. V lost 6 bases and J lost 8; bases outside the gene matches: 10. Per germline, CDR1 MNHEY and CDR2 SMNVEV (reference sequence). DNA for the CDR3: TGTGCCAGCAGCAGCCCGGACAGGGGTTGGGGCTACACCTTC. Translating gives CASSSPDRGWGYTF.

This clonotype was observed at least ten times. The gene calls are TRBV7-6 and TRBJ2-2; D not certain. Germline V lookup: CDR1 SGHVS, CDR2 FNYEAQ. The V end was cut by 4 bases, the J end by 0 bases, with 15 bases between. The CDR3 runs 17 residues. CDR3 nucleotides: TGTGCCAGCAGCTCCGGAGAGTGGAGCGCGAACACCGGGGAGCTGTTTTTT. As protein: CASSSGEWSANTGELFF.

The genes are TRBV4-1 and TRBJ2-1, with 7 bases that match TRBD2. J gave up 7 bases and V 6 bases, and 15 bases lay outside the gene matches. Germline V lookup: CDR1 MGHRA, CDR2 YSYEKL. CDR3 length: 16 amino acids. CDR3 protein: CASSPTPGLKFNEQFF. CDR3 DNA sequence: TGCGCCAGCAGTCCCACCCCGGGACTAAAATTTAATGAGCAGTTCTTC.

This clonotype occurred a few times. The V gene is TRBV24-1, the J gene TRBJ2-2; TRBD1 or TRBD2 may be the D gene (6 bases each). The CDR3 covers 14 residues. With 6 bases removed from V and 7 bases from J, the gap between germline ends came to 14 bases. CDR1 and CDR2 from the germline V gene are KGHDR and SFDVKD. Here the CDR3 DNA reads TGTGCCACCAGTCCGGCAGGGGAGGTCGGGGAGCTGTTTTTT. Translation gives CATSPAGEVGELFF.

This clonotype was seen at least ten times. The CDR3 is CASSLPSGTPSYEQYF. The CDR3 bases are TGTGCCAGCAGTTTACCCTCCGGGACACCCAGTTACGAGCAGTACTTC. The rearrangement joins TRBV28 to TRBJ2-7; tentative D call: TRBD1 (6 bases). The germline V and J ends were trimmed by 2 bases and 4 bases, with 18 bases remaining between them. The germline CDR1 and CDR2 sequences are MDHEN and SYDVKM. This CDR3 region has 16 residues.

This clonotype was counted many times. V usage is TRBV5-1 and J usage is TRBJ1-1; no reliable D call. Trimming cost V 4 bases and J 2 bases, with 15 bases left between them. The CDR3 spans 15 residues. Per the germline V gene, CDR1 is SGHRS and CDR2 is YFSETQ. CDR3: CASSQTVVPNTEAFF. The CDR3 DNA is TGCGCCAGCAGCCAGACGGTGGTCCCTAACACTGAAGCTTTCTTT. Supplemented by reference TRBV5-1 and TRBJ1-1, the full variable domain reads KAGVTQTPRYLIKTRGQQVTLSCSPISGHRSVSWYQQTPGQGLQFLFEYFSETQRNKGNFPGRFSGRQFSNSRSEMNVSTLELGDSALYLCASSQTVVPNTEAFFGQGTRLTVV.

This clonotype was counted only a few times. In DNA, the CDR3 is TGCAGTGCTAGGGGTCCCCGGGGACCGGCAGATACGCAGTATTTT. This translates into CSARGPRGPADTQYF. The chain recombines TRBV20-1 with TRBJ2-3; D is possibly TRBD1 or TRBD2 (5 bases each). The germline V gene encodes CDR1 DFQATT and CDR2 SNEGSKA (reference sequence). Trimming cost V 3 bases and J 4 bases, with 17 bases left between them. CDR3 length equals 15 residues.

V usage is TRBV20-1 and J usage is TRBJ1-2, with unresolved D. The length of the CDR3 is 11 residues. The V end lost 4 bases, the J end lost 9 bases, and 12 bases lay between the germline ends. CDR1 and CDR2 (germline): DFQATT, SNEGSKA (reference sequence). Written as DNA, the CDR3 is TGCAGTGCTACGGACCTACCTAGCTACACCTTC. Translation: CSATDLPSYTF.

This clonotype was seen a few times. The V gene is TRBV24-1, the J gene TRBJ2-1; 7 bases align to TRBD1. V lost 3 bases and J lost 6; bases outside the gene matches: 7. This CDR3 is built from 15 residues. Germline values: CDR1 KGHDR, CDR2 SFDVKD. The CDR3 region is CATSDRREGANEQFF. The CDR3 DNA is TGTGCCACCAGTGATAGGCGAGAGGGGGCCAATGAGCAGTTCTTC.

This clonotype has a count of ten or more. This chain connects TRBV11-2 to TRBJ2-2, with unresolved D. Germline-derived CDR1 and CDR2 are SGHAT and FQNNGV. Trimming shortened V by 7 bases and J by 4 bases, and 13 bases separated the two germline ends. This CDR3 spans 14 amino acids. CDR3: CASTRQAVTGELFF. In DNA form, the CDR3 reads TGTGCCAGCACCCGTCAGGCCGTCACCGGGGAGCTGTTTTTT.

Of note for this clonotype: Since a much larger clone is just one base distant, this may be a read error. V gene TRBV2 combines with J gene TRBJ2-3, with D hard to call. The CDR3 covers 13 residues. Between the trimmed V and J ends, which lost 5 bases and 2 bases, there was a span of 8 bases. Germline V gene data show CDR1 as SNHLY and CDR2 as FYNNEI. CDR3 sequence reads: CASSFYDTDTQYF. The CDR3, as DNA: TGTGCCAGCAGTTTCTATGACACAGATACGCAGTATTTT. Looking up the rest from reference TRBV2 and TRBJ2-3 gives the full variable domain: EPEVTQTPSHQVTQMGQEVILRCVPISNHLYFYWYRQILGQKVEFLVSFYNNEISEKSEIFDDQFSVERPDGSNFTLKIRSTKLEDSAMYFCASSFYDTDTQYFGPGTRLTVL.

The table lists this clonotype with a few counts. The genes are TRBV27 and TRBJ2-2; a weak D match, TRBD2 (5 bases). With 6 bases removed from V and 2 bases from J, the gap between germline ends came to 13 bases. Per the germline V gene, CDR1 is MNHEY and CDR2 is SMNVEV (reference sequence). The CDR3 runs 15 residues. The CDR3 region is CASRTIQGNTGELFF. The CDR3 bases are TGTGCCAGCAGGACTATTCAAGGAAACACCGGGGAGCTGTTTTTT.

This clonotype was observed a handful of times. The chain combines TRBV20-1 with TRBJ1-5; 7 nucleotides align to TRBD1. Losses at the gene ends were 0 bases for V and 3 bases for J; bases not matched to a gene: 8. This CDR3 is 16 amino acids long. Germline CDR1 reads DFQATT; CDR2 reads SNEGSKA (reference sequence). Here the CDR3 DNA reads TGCAGTGCTAGAGAGGCCCGACAGGGAAACAATCAGCCCCAGCATTTT. This translates into CSAREARQGNNQPQHF.

The chain recombines TRBV5-5 with TRBJ2-7, with TRBD2 matching over 9 bases. This CDR3 is built from 16 residues. CDR1 is SGHKS, CDR2 YYEKEE, per germline (reference sequence). J was trimmed by 6 bases and V by 4 bases; bases with no gene match: 14. Here the CDR3 DNA reads TGTGCCAGCAGCAGGGAACCCGGGGCGGGAGGGGGCGAGCAGTACTTC. Its translation is CASSREPGAGGGEQYF.

This clonotype was seen a few times. This rearrangement joins TRBV20-1 to TRBJ1-6, with D possibly TRBD1 on 5 matching bases. The germline V gene encodes CDR1 DFQATT and CDR2 SNEGSKA (reference sequence). The CDR3 runs to 13 residues. Trimming took 5 bases from V and 3 from J, leaving 8 bases between them. DNA of the CDR3: TGCAGTGCTTTGGGGGGCTATAATTCACCCCTCCACTTT. It is translated as CSALGGYNSPLHF.

At least ten counts were recorded for this clonotype. V gene TRBV12-3 or TRBV12-4 combines with J gene TRBJ2-4; D gene unclear. Trimming removed 3 bases at V and 8 bases at J, with 11 bases between. The CDR3 length is 13 residues. In DNA, the CDR3 is TGTGCCAGCAGTTTCGGCGGCCTAGACATTCAGTACTTC. Protein product: CASSFGGLDIQYF.

This clonotype appeared a few times. CDR3 loop: CASSQEQGFGEQYF. The CDR3 DNA sequence: TGCGCCAGCAGCCAAGAACAGGGTTTCGGCGAGCAGTACTTC. This chain joins TRBV4-1 and TRBJ2-7; perhaps TRBD1 as D (6 bases). The germline V and J ends were trimmed by 0 bases and 6 bases, with 12 bases remaining between them. Germline V lookup: CDR1 MGHRA, CDR2 YSYEKL. The CDR3 covers 14 residues.

The chain recombines TRBV27 with TRBJ2-2, with D perhaps TRBD1 (6 bases). The V end lost 1 base, the J end lost 4 bases, and 13 bases lay between the germline ends. The CDR3 length is 16 residues. Germline values: CDR1 MNHEY, CDR2 SMNVEV (reference sequence). The CDR3 DNA is TGTGCCAGCAGTTTATGGGCAGGGGATTTCACCGGGGAGCTGTTTTTT. It yields the protein CASSLWAGDFTGELFF.